Included here is one TCR beta chain sequence, with context. The antigen this receptor binds is unknown. One base away there is no much larger clone; base qualities are not given. The donors belonged to the validation cohort of around 120 subjects, which was separate from the roughly 700-subject first cohort. The sample originates from a study of cytomegalovirus exposure and HLA in healthy donors (dated by TCRdb to between 2016 and 2019). About the full investigation: A later analysis indicated that the 120 validation repertoires were generated on the platform also employed for the roughly 730 repertoires of the first cohort. The study was designed to test whether signatures of past pathogen exposure could be identified by cataloging public T cell receptors. Besides the first cohort of approximately 710 subjects, a separate validation cohort made up of 120 different subjects was used. High-throughput TCR immunosequencing, statistical association of individual TCRs with disease status, and machine learning were combined to predict cytomegalovirus infection status. Broad study findings and their caveats: While some public TCRs were present in many individuals, most TCR sequences turned up only very rarely across donors. Three of the identified cytomegalovirus-associated TCR beta chains were confirmed in vitro to be specific for cytomegalovirus antigens. The classifier was reported to diagnose cytomegalovirus status with high specificity and sensitivity in both the original cohort and the validation cohort. It was suggested by the authors that the approach could potentially be generalized to other disease states and immunological phenotypes. A later analysis lacked HLA typing for the validation cohort, so it scored co-occurrence in that cohort across all 130 or so repertoires. The study listed 170 or so TCR beta chains as associated with cytomegalovirus. A later analysis found that TCRs clustered in the first cohort also tended to co-occur in the roughly 120 validation repertoires, with more than 90% of cluster scores above 0.

Cut back by 0 bases and 3 bases, the V and J ends lie 15 bases apart. From the cysteine through the phenylalanine, the CDR3 covers 16 amino acids. The CDR3 DNA has 48 bases and is translated from base 1. The CDR1 and CDR2 encoded by the germline V gene are MNHEY and SVGAGI. Libraries were constructed by the immunoSEQ multiplex PCR assay. Under the source paper's analysis protocol: To diagnose cytomegalovirus status from the catalog of TCR beta chain sequences, a statistical classification framework was built. TCRdb limited this immuneACCESS table to in-frame rearrangements with V and J called. A share of clones is missing; checked studies link under half to unresolved V genes, and the rest is unexplained. From that table come the V and J calls and clone size; the DNA was used to work out D and trimming. The sample has hundreds of thousands of clones on record, 88% of them singletons. The biggest ten clones account for 0.92% of the sample.

The chain joins TRBV6-5 to TRBJ2-7; the D gene is possibly TRBD1, with 6 bases matching. The source is a woman aged 18 to 35 in good health and CMV-seronegative. The material sequenced was PBMCs. The encoded CDR3 is CASSYSDSFWDYEQYF. In nucleotides, the sequence is TGTGCCAGCAGTTACTCGGACAGTTTTTGGGACTACGAGCAGTACTTC.